This T cell receptor (beta chain) was sequenced in a study of blood T cell repertoires in COVID-19. Background on the study: The analysed material was cDNA or gDNA that came from T cells, B-cell-depleted T cells, or PBMCs.

Source study methods: Cell counts per sample came from amplifying reference gene primers. TCRdb's copy holds only in-frame clones and misses some; the assay was immunoSEQ multiplex PCR. The V and J calls and clone size come from that table; D and trimming were worked out from the DNA. This table has about 89,000 clones, less than 85% appearing once. CDR1 and CDR2 from the germline V gene are WSHSY and SAAADI. J gave up 4 bases and V 7 bases, and 4 bases lay outside the gene matches. The CDR3 runs 13 residues. Sequences were obtained from peripheral blood. V gene TRBV10-2 combines with J gene TRBJ2-7, with 10 bases matching TRBD2. The TCR sequence derives from a woman over 75 with acute or convalescent COVID-19. The CDR3 protein is CASKRGGPYEQYF. The CDR3, as DNA: TGCGCCAGCAAGCGGGGGGGGCCTTACGAGCAGTACTTC.